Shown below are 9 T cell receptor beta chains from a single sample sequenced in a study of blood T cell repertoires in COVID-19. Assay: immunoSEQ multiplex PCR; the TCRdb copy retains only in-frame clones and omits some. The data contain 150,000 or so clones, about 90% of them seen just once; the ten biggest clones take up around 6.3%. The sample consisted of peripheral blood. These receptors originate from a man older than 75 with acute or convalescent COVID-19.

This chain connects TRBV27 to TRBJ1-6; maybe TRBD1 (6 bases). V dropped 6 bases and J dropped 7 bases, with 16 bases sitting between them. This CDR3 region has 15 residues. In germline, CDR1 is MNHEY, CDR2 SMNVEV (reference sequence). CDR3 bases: TGTGCCAGCAGCAACCCAGGGGCAGGGAATTCACCCCTCCACTTT. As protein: CASSNPGAGNSPLHF.

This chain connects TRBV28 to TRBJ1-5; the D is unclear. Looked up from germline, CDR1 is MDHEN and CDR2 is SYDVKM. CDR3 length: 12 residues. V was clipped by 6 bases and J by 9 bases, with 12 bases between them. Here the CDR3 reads CASSYGFGPQHF. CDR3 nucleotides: TGTGCCAGCAGCTACGGGTTCGGGCCCCAGCATTTT. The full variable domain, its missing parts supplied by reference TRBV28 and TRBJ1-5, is DVKVTQSSRYLVKRTGEKVFLECVQDMDHENMFWYRQDPGLGLRLIYFSYDVKMKEKGDIPEGYSVSREKKERFSLILESASTNQTSMYLCASSYGFGPQHFGDGTRLSIL.

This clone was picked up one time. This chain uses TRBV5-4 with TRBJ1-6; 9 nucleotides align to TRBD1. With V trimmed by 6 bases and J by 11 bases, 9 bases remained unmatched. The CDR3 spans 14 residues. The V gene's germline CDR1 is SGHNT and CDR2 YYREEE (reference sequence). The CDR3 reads CASTATGGEAPLHF. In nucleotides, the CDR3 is TGTGCCAGCACCGCTACAGGGGGCGAGGCACCCCTCCACTTT.

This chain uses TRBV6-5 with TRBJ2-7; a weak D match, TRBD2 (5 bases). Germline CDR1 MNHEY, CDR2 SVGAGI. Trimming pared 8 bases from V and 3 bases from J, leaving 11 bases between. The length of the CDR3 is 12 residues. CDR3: CASYPGNYEQYF. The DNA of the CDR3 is TGTGCCAGCTACCCGGGAAACTACGAGCAGTACTTC.

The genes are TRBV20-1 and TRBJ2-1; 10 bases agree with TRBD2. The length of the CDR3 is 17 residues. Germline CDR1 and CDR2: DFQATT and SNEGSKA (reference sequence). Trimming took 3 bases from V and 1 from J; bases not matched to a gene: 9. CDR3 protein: CSASRLAGALSYNEQFF. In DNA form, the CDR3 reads TGCAGTGCTAGTAGGCTAGCGGGAGCCTTATCCTACAATGAGCAGTTCTTC.

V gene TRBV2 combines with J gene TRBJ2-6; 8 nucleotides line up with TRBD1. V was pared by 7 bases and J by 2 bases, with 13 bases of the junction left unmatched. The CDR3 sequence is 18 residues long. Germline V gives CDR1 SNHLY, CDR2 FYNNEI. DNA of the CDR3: TGTGCCAGCAACCTGAGTCCGGCAGGGGGCGCTGGGGCCAACGTCCTGACTTTC. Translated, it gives CASNLSPAGGAGANVLTF.

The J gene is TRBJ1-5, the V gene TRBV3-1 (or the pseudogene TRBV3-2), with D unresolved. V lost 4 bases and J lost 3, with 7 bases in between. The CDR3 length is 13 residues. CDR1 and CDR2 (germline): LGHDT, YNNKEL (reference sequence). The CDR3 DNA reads TGTGCCAGCAGCCGTAGCCCCAATCAGCCCCAGCATTTT. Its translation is CASSRSPNQPQHF.

The CDR3 sequence is CASRTSRKETQYF. CDR3 nucleotides: TGTGCCAGCAGGACTAGCCGAAAAGAGACCCAGTACTTC. The chain couples TRBV2 to TRBJ2-5, with 7 positions matching TRBD2. V lost 6 bases, J lost 3 bases, and 4 bases stayed unmatched. This CDR3 contains 13 residues. Germline lookup yields CDR1 SNHLY and CDR2 FYNNEI.

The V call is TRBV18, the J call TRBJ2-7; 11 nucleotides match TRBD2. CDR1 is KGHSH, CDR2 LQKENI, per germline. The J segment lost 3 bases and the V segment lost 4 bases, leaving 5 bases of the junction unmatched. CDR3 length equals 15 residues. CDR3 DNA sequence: TGTGCCAGCTCACTGGGACTAGCGGTCAACTACGAGCAGTACTTC. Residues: CASSLGLAVNYEQYF.